A selection of T cell receptor beta chains follows, all from one sample in a study of T cells in Graves' hyperthyroidism and ophthalmopathy. TCRdb called the multiplex PCR reads again in MiXCR, with one record for every CDR3 protein. The sample includes around 350,000 distinct CDR3 sequences, nearly 15% of them seen just once. The sequenced material came from blood. The receptors shown here come from a woman aged 55-69 years with Graves' ophthalmopathy. The CDR3 runs from the conserved cysteine through the conserved F or W. A D gene is named only where the DNA matches it firmly. Part of the rows lack a size; the others show once, few, many or a class for expanded clones.

D gene: TRBD2; V gene: TRBV7-6; clone size: many; J gene: TRBJ2-1; CDR3 protein: CASSSRFGISREGRSSYNEQFF; CDR3 DNA: TGTGCCAGCAGCTCTAGGTTCGGCATCTCGCGGGAGGGGCGGAGCTCCTACAATGAGCAGTTCTTC
D gene: NA; V gene: TRBV7-2; clone size: many; J gene: TRBJ2-1; CDR3 protein: CASSLFQEQFF; CDR3 DNA: TGTGCCAGCAGCTTGTTTCAGGAGCAGTTCTTC
D gene: NA; V gene: TRBV24-1; clone size: few; J gene: TRBJ1-3; CDR3 protein: CATSDRRSGNTIYF; CDR3 DNA: TGTGCCACCAGTGATCGACGGTCTGGAAACACCATATATTTT
D gene: TRBD2; V gene: TRBV20-1; clone size: many; J gene: TRBJ2-1; CDR3 protein: CSGSGVNNEQFF; CDR3 DNA: TGCAGTGGTAGCGGGGTCAACAATGAGCAGTTCTTC
D gene: NA; V gene: TRBV12-3/TRBV12-4; clone size: many; J gene: TRBJ2-6; CDR3 protein: CASRERASGANVLTF; CDR3 DNA: TGTGCCAGCAGGGAGAGGGCCTCTGGGGCCAACGTCCTGACTTTC
D gene: NA; V gene: TRBV20-1; clone size: NA; J gene: TRBJ2-1; CDR3 protein: CSARDINSHEQFF; CDR3 DNA: TGCAGTGCTAGAGATATAAATTCCCATGAGCAGTTCTTC
D gene: TRBD1; V gene: TRBV20-1; clone size: many; J gene: TRBJ2-7; CDR3 protein: CSAIHRGVSHEQYF; CDR3 DNA: TGCAGTGCTATCCACAGGGGTGTTTCCCACGAGCAGTACTTC
D gene: TRBD2; V gene: TRBV20-1; clone size: many; J gene: TRBJ2-5; CDR3 protein: CSASPGLAGGPETQYF; CDR3 DNA: TGCAGTGCTAGCCCAGGACTAGCGGGAGGGCCGGAGACCCAGTACTTC
D gene: NA; V gene: TRBV13; clone size: few; J gene: TRBJ2-1; CDR3 protein: CASSAHSRGPLYNEQFF; CDR3 DNA: TGTGCCAGCAGCGCACACAGCAGGGGTCCCCTCTACAATGAGCAGTTCTTC
D gene: TRBD2; V gene: TRBV13; clone size: few; J gene: TRBJ2-1; CDR3 protein: CASSFRGAGVNEQFF; CDR3 DNA: TGTGCCAGCAGCTTTAGGGGAGCGGGGGTCAATGAGCAGTTCTTC
D gene: TRBD2; V gene: TRBV20-1; clone size: few; J gene: TRBJ2-2; CDR3 protein: CSARLAVNTGELFF; CDR3 DNA: TGCAGTGCTAGACTAGCGGTGAACACCGGGGAGCTGTTTTTT
D gene: TRBD2; V gene: TRBV24-1; clone size: many; J gene: TRBJ2-2; CDR3 protein: CATSDGRTRYTGELFF; CDR3 DNA: TGTGCCACCAGTGATGGGCGGACTAGGTACACCGGGGAGCTGTTTTTT
D gene: NA; V gene: TRBV6-1; clone size: few; J gene: TRBJ2-5; CDR3 protein: CASRGRMETQYF; CDR3 DNA: TGTGCCAGCAGGGGGCGCATGGAGACCCAGTACTTC
D gene: NA; V gene: TRBV18; clone size: many; J gene: TRBJ2-7; CDR3 protein: CASSPRGTLDEQYF; CDR3 DNA: TGTGCCAGCTCACCACGAGGCACGTTAGACGAGCAGTACTTC
D gene: TRBD1; V gene: TRBV30; clone size: many; J gene: TRBJ1-4; CDR3 protein: CAWSQGQVNEKLFF; CDR3 DNA: TGTGCCTGGAGTCAGGGACAGGTTAATGAAAAACTGTTTTTT
D gene: TRBD1; V gene: TRBV20-1; clone size: many; J gene: TRBJ2-7; CDR3 protein: CSASPLDRAYEQYF; CDR3 DNA: TGCAGTGCTAGCCCCCTGGACAGGGCTTACGAGCAGTACTTC
D gene: NA; V gene: TRBV20-1; clone size: many; J gene: TRBJ2-7; CDR3 protein: CSAFRDEGEQYF; CDR3 DNA: TGCAGTGCTTTCCGGGACGAGGGAGAGCAGTACTTC
D gene: NA; V gene: TRBV3-1; clone size: many; J gene: TRBJ2-5; CDR3 protein: CASSTRGPGTQYF; CDR3 DNA: TGTGCCAGCAGTACCCGGGGCCCGGGGACCCAGTACTTC
D gene: TRBD2; V gene: TRBV27; clone size: NA; J gene: TRBJ2-1; CDR3 protein: CASSLTIAGGPFDEQFF; CDR3 DNA: TGTGCCAGCAGTTTAACCATAGCGGGAGGGCCGTTCGATGAGCAGTTCTTC
D gene: TRBD2; V gene: TRBV3-1; clone size: few; J gene: TRBJ2-1; CDR3 protein: CASSQDLGRSMVAGESNEQFF; CDR3 DNA: TGTGCCAGCAGCCAAGATTTGGGACGGTCGATGGTAGCGGGAGAGAGCAATGAGCAGTTCTTC
D gene: TRBD1; V gene: TRBV12-3/TRBV12-4; clone size: many; J gene: TRBJ2-5; CDR3 protein: CASTKTGGFRETQYF; CDR3 DNA: TGTGCCAGCACCAAGACAGGGGGCTTTCGAGAGACCCAGTACTTC
D gene: NA; V gene: TRBV10-2; clone size: few; J gene: TRBJ2-2; CDR3 protein: CASSRETGPNTGELFF; CDR3 DNA: TGCGCCAGCAGCCGGGAGACAGGTCCTAACACCGGGGAGCTGTTTTTT
D gene: NA; V gene: TRBV2; clone size: many; J gene: TRBJ2-7; CDR3 protein: CASSGQGDEQYF; CDR3 DNA: TGTGCCAGCAGTGGTCAGGGCGACGAGCAGTACTTC
D gene: NA; V gene: TRBV28; clone size: NA; J gene: TRBJ2-5; CDR3 protein: CASSPRGFETQYF; CDR3 DNA: TGTGCCAGCAGTCCCAGGGGTTTTGAGACCCAGTACTTC
D gene: NA; V gene: TRBV10-3; clone size: few; J gene: TRBJ1-1; CDR3 protein: CAISDRDRGTEAFF; CDR3 DNA: TGTGCCATCAGTGATAGGGATAGGGGCACTGAAGCTTTCTTT
D gene: NA; V gene: TRBV20-1; clone size: few; J gene: TRBJ2-1; CDR3 protein: CSAREARSTNNEQFF; CDR3 DNA: TGCAGTGCTAGAGAGGCCCGCTCTACGAACAATGAGCAGTTCTTC
D gene: NA; V gene: TRBV5-1; clone size: many; J gene: TRBJ1-5; CDR3 protein: CASSLAPSLAQHF; CDR3 DNA: TGCGCCAGCAGCTTGGCACCTTCCCTGGCCCAGCATTTT
D gene: NA; V gene: TRBV7-3; clone size: many; J gene: TRBJ2-1; CDR3 protein: CASSVGLASYNEQFF; CDR3 DNA: TGTGCCAGCTCAGTTGGGCTAGCGTCCTACAATGAGCAGTTCTTC
D gene: NA; V gene: TRBV28; clone size: few; J gene: TRBJ1-5; CDR3 protein: CASSVVGSEGNQPQHF; CDR3 DNA: TGTGCCTCCTCAGTGGTTGGGTCGGAAGGCAATCAGCCCCAGCATTTT
D gene: TRBD1; V gene: TRBV12-3/TRBV12-4; clone size: many; J gene: TRBJ2-7; CDR3 protein: CASSQTGGNEQYF; CDR3 DNA: TGTGCCAGCAGCCAAACAGGGGGCAACGAGCAGTACTTC
D gene: NA; V gene: TRBV7-2; clone size: many; J gene: TRBJ2-5; CDR3 protein: CASSLRFEYF; CDR3 DNA: TGTGCCAGCAGCTTAAGGTTTGAGTACTTC
D gene: TRBD1; V gene: TRBV11-2; clone size: many; J gene: TRBJ2-1; CDR3 protein: CASSQRTGNYNEQFF; CDR3 DNA: TGTGCCAGCAGCCAAAGGACAGGGAACTACAATGAGCAGTTCTTC
D gene: TRBD1; V gene: TRBV7-2; clone size: many; J gene: TRBJ2-3; CDR3 protein: CASSLQGARADTQYF; CDR3 DNA: TGTGCCAGCAGCTTACAGGGGGCGCGCGCAGATACGCAGTATTTT
D gene: NA; V gene: TRBV5-1; clone size: many; J gene: TRBJ1-2; CDR3 protein: CASSLDGNVYGYTF; CDR3 DNA: TGCGCCAGCAGCTTGGATGGGAATGTATATGGCTACACCTTC
D gene: NA; V gene: TRBV5-4; clone size: NA; J gene: TRBJ2-2; CDR3 protein: CASSRDGAQLFF; CDR3 DNA: TGTGCCAGCAGCCGGGACGGCGCGCAGCTGTTTTTT
D gene: NA; V gene: TRBV18; clone size: many; J gene: TRBJ2-1; CDR3 protein: CASSPARDREQFF; CDR3 DNA: TGTGCCAGCTCACCTGCCCGGGACCGCGAGCAGTTCTTC
D gene: NA; V gene: TRBV20-1; clone size: few; J gene: TRBJ2-7; CDR3 protein: CSARDRAGPLYEQYF; CDR3 DNA: TGCAGTGCTAGAGATCGGGCAGGGCCCCTCTACGAGCAGTACTTC
D gene: TRBD1; V gene: TRBV6-1; clone size: many; J gene: TRBJ2-3; CDR3 protein: CASSRDAGGFADTQYF; CDR3 DNA: TGTGCCAGCAGTCGCGACGCAGGGGGCTTCGCAGATACGCAGTATTTT
D gene: TRBD2; V gene: TRBV19; clone size: NA; J gene: TRBJ2-1; CDR3 protein: CASSIASGHNEQFF; CDR3 DNA: TGTGCCAGTAGTATCGCTAGCGGCCACAATGAGCAGTTCTTC
D gene: NA; V gene: TRBV28; clone size: NA; J gene: TRBJ1-4; CDR3 protein: CASSIRDEKLFF; CDR3 DNA: TGTGCCAGCAGTATTAGGGATGAAAAACTGTTTTTT
D gene: NA; V gene: TRBV6-1; clone size: NA; J gene: TRBJ2-1; CDR3 protein: CASGGLGEQFF; CDR3 DNA: TGTGCCAGCGGGGGCCTAGGTGAGCAGTTCTTC
D gene: NA; V gene: TRBV28; clone size: many; J gene: TRBJ2-7; CDR3 protein: CASSPRDGYSYEQYF; CDR3 DNA: TGTGCCAGCAGTCCCCGGGACGGCTACTCCTACGAGCAGTACTTC
D gene: TRBD2; V gene: TRBV6-1; clone size: few; J gene: TRBJ2-1; CDR3 protein: CASSQAGEYNEQFF; CDR3 DNA: TGTGCCAGCAGTCAGGCGGGGGAATACAATGAGCAGTTCTTC
D gene: NA; V gene: TRBV12-3/TRBV12-4; clone size: many; J gene: TRBJ2-7; CDR3 protein: CASSSPRGGRREQYF; CDR3 DNA: TGTGCCAGCAGTTCCCCCCGAGGGGGGAGGCGCGAGCAGTACTTC
D gene: TRBD2; V gene: TRBV7-9; clone size: many; J gene: TRBJ2-1; CDR3 protein: CASSFGAGETDEQFF; CDR3 DNA: TGTGCCAGCAGCTTCGGAGCGGGAGAAACCGATGAGCAGTTCTTC
D gene: NA; V gene: TRBV2; clone size: few; J gene: TRBJ2-2; CDR3 protein: CASSVGRGGGELFF; CDR3 DNA: TGTGCCAGCAGTGTTGGCAGGGGGGGCGGGGAGCTGTTTTTT
D gene: NA; V gene: TRBV20-1; clone size: few; J gene: TRBJ1-5; CDR3 protein: CSASVAGEVSQPQHF; CDR3 DNA: TGCAGTGCTAGCGTCGCGGGGGAAGTGAGTCAGCCCCAGCATTTT
D gene: TRBD2; V gene: TRBV29-1; clone size: many; J gene: TRBJ2-3; CDR3 protein: CSVPGLVPTDTQYF; CDR3 DNA: TGCAGCGTGCCAGGACTAGTCCCCACAGATACGCAGTATTTT
D gene: TRBD2; V gene: TRBV7-3; clone size: NA; J gene: TRBJ2-3; CDR3 protein: CASSLIASGRTGVTQYF; CDR3 DNA: TGTGCCAGCAGCTTAATAGCTAGCGGGAGGACCGGGGTTACGCAGTATTTT
D gene: TRBD1; V gene: TRBV5-5; clone size: many; J gene: TRBJ1-5; CDR3 protein: CASSWGQGALQPQHF; CDR3 DNA: TGTGCCAGCAGCTGGGGACAGGGGGCGCTTCAGCCCCAGCATTTT
D gene: NA; V gene: TRBV28; clone size: NA; J gene: TRBJ1-4; CDR3 protein: CASLRSGATNEKLFF; CDR3 DNA: TGTGCCAGCCTTAGGAGTGGAGCAACTAATGAAAAACTGTTTTTT
D gene: NA; V gene: TRBV5-1; clone size: few; J gene: TRBJ2-3; CDR3 protein: CASSLRSRGATITDTQYF; CDR3 DNA: TGCGCCAGCAGCTTGAGGTCGAGGGGAGCGACCATCACAGATACGCAGTATTTT
D gene: NA; V gene: TRBV9; clone size: few; J gene: TRBJ1-6; CDR3 protein: CASSVEGQGQEALHF; CDR3 DNA: TGTGCCAGCAGCGTAGAAGGGCAGGGCCAGGAGGCCCTCCACTTT
D gene: NA; V gene: TRBV12-3/TRBV12-4; clone size: many; J gene: TRBJ1-1; CDR3 protein: CASSLYRVSTEAFF; CDR3 DNA: TGTGCCAGCAGTTTATACAGGGTGAGCACTGAAGCTTTCTTT
D gene: NA; V gene: TRBV20-1; clone size: many; J gene: TRBJ2-5; CDR3 protein: CSARDPAEYQETQYF; CDR3 DNA: TGCAGTGCTAGAGACCCGGCGGAGTACCAAGAGACCCAGTACTTC
D gene: TRBD1; V gene: TRBV7-9; clone size: many; J gene: TRBJ2-3; CDR3 protein: CASSLGQSQDTQYF; CDR3 DNA: TGTGCCAGCAGCTTGGGACAGTCCCAAGATACGCAGTATTTT
D gene: NA; V gene: TRBV24-1; clone size: NA; J gene: TRBJ2-2; CDR3 protein: CATSDVRWGNTGGLFF; CDR3 DNA: TGTGCCACCAGTGATGTCCGGTGGGGTAACACCGGGGGGCTGTTTTTT
D gene: NA; V gene: TRBV18; clone size: many; J gene: TRBJ2-5; CDR3 protein: CASSPYRDRRETQYF; CDR3 DNA: TGTGCCAGCTCACCGTACAGGGATAGAAGGGAGACCCAGTACTTC
D gene: TRBD1; V gene: TRBV5-4; clone size: few; J gene: TRBJ2-1; CDR3 protein: CASSSGQARGEQFF; CDR3 DNA: TGTGCCAGCAGCTCGGGACAGGCCAGGGGTGAGCAGTTCTTC
D gene: NA; V gene: TRBV12-3/TRBV12-4; clone size: few; J gene: TRBJ2-7; CDR3 protein: CASSLEGNRYEQYF; CDR3 DNA: TGTGCCAGCAGTTTAGAAGGGAATCGCTACGAGCAGTACTTC